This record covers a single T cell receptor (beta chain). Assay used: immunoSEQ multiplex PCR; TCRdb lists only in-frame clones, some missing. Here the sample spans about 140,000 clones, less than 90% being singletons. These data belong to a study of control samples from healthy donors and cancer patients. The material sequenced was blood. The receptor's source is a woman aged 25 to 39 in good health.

The DNA of the CDR3 is TGTGCCAGCAGCCAAGGTGCTAGGGGCACCGGGGAGCTGTTTTTT. Its translation is CASSQGARGTGELFF. The rearrangement joins TRBV3-1 (or the pseudogene TRBV3-2) to TRBJ2-2; a weak D match, TRBD1 (5 bases). This CDR3 is 15 amino acids long. The germline V and J ends were trimmed by 1 base and 4 bases, with 10 bases remaining between them. Germline CDR1 reads LGHDT; CDR2 reads YNNKEL (reference sequence).